The 8 T cell receptor beta chains presented below share a single source sample, sequenced in a study of blood T cell repertoires in COVID-19. Produced via immunoSEQ multiplex PCR; TCRdb's table is partial and in-frame only. In the table there are 50,000 to 65,000 clones, roughly nine tenths of which are singletons. Sequencing was carried out using peripheral blood. The receptors shown here come from a woman in her sixties or seventies with active or convalescent COVID-19.

The chain links TRBV12-3 or TRBV12-4 to TRBJ2-1; D call uncertain. This CDR3 is built from 13 residues. V lost 1 base and J lost 6, with 7 bases in between. In nucleotides, the CDR3 is TGTGCCAGCAGTTTAGGGGCGACCAATGAGCAGTTCTTC. This gives the protein CASSLGATNEQFF.

J is TRBJ1-1 and V is TRBV24-1; no clear D gene. From germline, CDR1 is KGHDR and CDR2 SFDVKD. The V end lost 7 bases, the J end lost 3 bases, and 5 bases lay between the germline ends. The CDR3 runs 11 residues. The CDR3 is CATSGDTEAFF. DNA for the CDR3: TGTGCCACCAGCGGGGACACTGAAGCTTTCTTT.

The V gene is TRBV28, the J gene TRBJ1-6; D gene ambiguous. The V gene's germline CDR1 is MDHEN and CDR2 SYDVKM. The CDR3 sequence is 13 residues long. V lost 5 bases and J lost 8, with 10 bases in between. The chain's CDR3 is CASSLPVDSPLHF. DNA of the CDR3: TGTGCCAGCAGTCTACCCGTCGATTCACCCCTCCACTTT.

The chain is built from TRBV15 and TRBJ2-3; the match to TRBD1 covers 7 bases. The CDR3 is made up of 17 amino acids. Trimming at V came to 1 base and at J to 0 bases, leaving 7 bases not matched to a gene. Germline V gene lookup returns CDR1 LNHNV and CDR2 YYDKDF (reference sequence). The CDR3 DNA reads as TGTGCCACCAGCAGAGCGGGGACAGTTTTTAGCACAGATACGCAGTATTTT. It yields the protein CATSRAGTVFSTDTQYF.

The chain joins TRBV9 to TRBJ2-5; maybe TRBD2 (5 bases). Trimming removed 2 bases from V and 5 bases from J, with 16 bases in between. Germline V gives CDR1 SGDLS, CDR2 YYNGEE. The CDR3 totals 15 residues. CDR3 nucleotides: TGTGCCAGCAGCGTCCGGGTGAGCGGAAGGGAGACCCAGTACTTC. It specifies CASSVRVSGRETQYF. Using reference TRBV9 and TRBJ2-5 for the parts outside the CDR3, the full variable domain is DSGVTQTPKHLITATGQRVTLRCSPRSGDLSVYWYQQSLDQGLQFLIQYYNGEERAKGNILERFSAQQFPDLHSELNLSSLELGDSALYFCASSVRVSGRETQYFGPGTRLLVL.

The V and J genes are TRBV9 and TRBJ1-2, with D possibly TRBD1 on 6 matching bases. The CDR3 has 13 residues. The V and J ends lost 0 bases and 6 bases respectively, with 9 bases between them. Per germline, CDR1 SGDLS and CDR2 YYNGEE. The CDR3 coding sequence is TGTGCCAGCAGCGTAGAATCAGGGGATGGCTACACCTTC. Its protein is CASSVESGDGYTF. Together with reference TRBV9 and TRBJ1-2, the CDR3 gives the full variable domain: DSGVTQTPKHLITATGQRVTLRCSPRSGDLSVYWYQQSLDQGLQFLIQYYNGEERAKGNILERFSAQQFPDLHSELNLSSLELGDSALYFCASSVESGDGYTFGSGTRLTVV.

The rearrangement joins TRBV7-2 to TRBJ2-2; D perhaps matches TRBD2 (6 bases). V was pared by 5 bases and J by 6 bases, with 16 bases between. This CDR3 spans 15 amino acids. CDR1 is SGHTA and CDR2 is FQGNSA in the germline V gene. This chain's CDR3 is CASSRVRGGAGELFF. For the CDR3, the DNA is TGTGCCAGCAGCCGCGTGCGGGGCGGGGCCGGGGAGCTGTTTTTT.

V usage is TRBV19 and J usage is TRBJ1-3; weak D call: TRBD1 (5 bases). Per germline, CDR1 LNHDA and CDR2 SQIVND (reference sequence). V gave up 3 bases and J gave up 4 bases, with 13 bases separating them. This CDR3 is 15 amino acids long. The chain's CDR3 is CASSISGGPGNTIYF. The CDR3 DNA is TGTGCCAGTAGTATTTCCGGGGGTCCAGGAAACACCATATATTTT.